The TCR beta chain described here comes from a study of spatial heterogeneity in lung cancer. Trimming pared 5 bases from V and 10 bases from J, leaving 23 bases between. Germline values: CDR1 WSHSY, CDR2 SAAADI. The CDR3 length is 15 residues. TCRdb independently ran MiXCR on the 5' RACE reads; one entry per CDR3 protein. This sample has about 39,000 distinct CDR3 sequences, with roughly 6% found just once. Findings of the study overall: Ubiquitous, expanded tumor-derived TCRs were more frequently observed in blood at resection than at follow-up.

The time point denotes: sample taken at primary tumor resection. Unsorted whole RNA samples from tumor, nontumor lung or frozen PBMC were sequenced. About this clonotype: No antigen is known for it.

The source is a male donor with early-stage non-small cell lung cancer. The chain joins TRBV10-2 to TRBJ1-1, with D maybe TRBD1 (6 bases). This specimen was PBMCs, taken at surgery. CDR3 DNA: TGCGCCAGCAGTATAGGGATTAGGCAGGGGATGCGAGCTTTCTTT. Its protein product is CASSIGIRQGMRAFF.